Sequencing of this TCR beta chain was carried out in a study of low-dose radiotherapy and immunotherapy resistance in tumors. Study background: Doses of 0.5 Gy per fraction every 2 weeks, totaling 6.5 Gy, went to Cohort 1. Nivolumab was given to patients as a 240 mg flat dose every two weeks, and ipilimumab at 1 mg/kg every six weeks. Both were delivered intravenously.

Stated time point: before trial treatment. Advanced solid tumors lacking tumor-infiltrating lymphocytes characterized eligible patients. This clonotype was counted ten times or more. TRAV and TRBV primers primed cDNA for both TCRalpha and TCRbeta. Amplification, which lasted 20 to 25 PCR cycles, used a constant-region primer and V-primer adapter to amplify TCRs. Each CDR3 protein gets one entry after TCRdb re-called the reads with MiXCR. The sample carries roughly 36,000 distinct CDR3 sequences, 25% to 40% recorded once. The germline V gene encodes CDR1 MGHRA and CDR2 YSYEKL. This CDR3 spans 16 amino acids. The V end was cut by 4 bases, the J end by 0 bases, with 14 bases between.

V usage is TRBV4-1 and J usage is TRBJ2-3; possible D gene TRBD2, 6 bases. This specimen was PBMCs, taken before treatment. The clonotype originates from a male donor with gallbladder cancer. The CDR3 loop reads CASSRGGDFSTDTQYF. Here the CDR3 DNA reads TGCGCCAGCAGCCGCGGCGGGGACTTTAGCACAGATACGCAGTATTTT.